A single TCR beta chain is shown here with its context. Original processing methods: Amplification of reference gene primers was used by the study to estimate nucleated cell counts. Some clones are missing from TCRdb's copy, which holds only in-frame ones; the method was immunoSEQ multiplex PCR. The V and J calls and clone size were taken over from that table, and D and trimming were inferred from the DNA. The sample has over 200,000 clones, about 93% seen once. This record comes from a study of blood T cell repertoires in COVID-19. Study as a whole: COVID-19 samples collected from the United States, Italy and Spain covered acute and convalescent phases.

The V and J ends lost 4 bases and 6 bases respectively, with 16 bases between them. The CDR3 runs 15 residues. In germline, CDR1 is MNHEY, CDR2 SVGAGI. One Seattle source followed patients from active infection through their disease course. This rearrangement joins TRBV6-5 to TRBJ1-5; tentative D call: TRBD1 (6 bases). Sequencing used peripheral blood. The source is a man aged 55 to 69 with COVID-19, enrolled during active disease. The CDR3 DNA follows: TGTGCCAGCAGTTTGGATCGGGCAGGGGCTCAGCCCCAGCATTTT. Protein: CASSLDRAGAQPQHF.